These 11 T cell receptor beta chains came from one sample sequenced in a study of blood T cells in healthy people across ages. For the second PCR, which ran for roughly 7 to 11 cycles, a sample-barcoded 5' primer and a J-beta primer mix were used. MiXCR, applied by TCRdb to the 5' RACE reads, yields one record per CDR3 protein. The repertoire has about 1.7 million distinct CDR3 sequences, 28% of them found once; the top ten carry less than 9.5%. The sequencing sample was made of blood. Every receptor here comes from a woman younger than 45 in good health.

The chain uses TRBV6-1 and TRBJ2-3, with 10 bases that match TRBD1. CDR1 is MNHNS and CDR2 is SASEGT in the germline V gene. The CDR3 length is 17 residues. The J segment lost 0 bases and the V segment lost 6 bases, leaving 9 bases of the junction unmatched. The DNA of the CDR3 is TGTGCCAGCAGATCCGGGACAGGGGACCTTAGCACAGATACGCAGTATTTT. Its translation is CASRSGTGDLSTDTQYF.

This clonotype occurred many times. The rearrangement links TRBV6-5 to TRBJ2-7; D is possibly TRBD1 or TRBD2 (5 bases each). The CDR3 consists of 14 residues. Germline CDR1 and CDR2: MNHEY and SVGAGI. The V end was cut by 2 bases, the J end by 5 bases, with 13 bases between. In DNA, the CDR3 is TGTGCCAGCAGTTACGACAGTAGAGGGGACGAGCAGTACTTC. Amino acids: CASSYDSRGDEQYF.

This clonotype was counted many times. The CDR3 here is CASSEPGLAGETQYF. The CDR3 DNA is TGTGCCAGCAGTGAACCGGGACTAGCTGGAGAGACCCAGTACTTC. V is TRBV25-1 and J is TRBJ2-5; 9 nucleotides agree with TRBD2. V shed 2 bases, J shed 4 bases, and the junction held 5 bases outside the gene matches. CDR3 length: 15 residues. CDR1 and CDR2 (germline): MGHDK, SYGVNS.

This clonotype was detected only a few times. CDR3: CASRIIQGKETQYF. Here the CDR3 DNA reads TGTGCCAGCAGGATTATCCAGGGTAAAGAGACCCAGTACTTC. The rearrangement joins TRBV21-1 to TRBJ2-5; TRBD1 is taken as the D call from the table, unchecked against the DNA. TRBV21-1 corresponds to a pseudogene. The CDR3 extends over 14 amino acids.

The chain is built from TRBV27 and TRBJ1-1; TRBD1 is a possible D gene (5 bases). Germline CDR1 is MNHEY and CDR2 is SMNVEV (reference sequence). The CDR3 consists of 14 residues. The V gene lost 4 bases and the J gene lost 0 bases, with 9 bases spanning the gap. The chain's CDR3 is CASSSRQMNTEAFF. CDR3 DNA: TGTGCCAGCAGTTCGCGACAGATGAACACTGAAGCTTTCTTT.

This clonotype turned up a few times. The chain carries TRBV4-3 and TRBJ2-7, with a tentative D call TRBD1 (6 bases). CDR3 size: 16 residues. V dropped 2 bases and J dropped 5 bases, with 19 bases sitting between them. The V gene's germline CDR1 is LGHNA and CDR2 YSLEER. CDR3 nucleotides: TGCGCCAGCAGCCAACAGCCGGGACAAATCAGCCACGAGCAGTACTTC. It yields the protein CASSQQPGQISHEQYF.

In regard to this clonotype: At one boundary the junction diverges from the germline segment, which might be a read error. CDR3 region: CASSCGGGDNYGYTF. CDR3 nucleotide sequence: TGCGCCAGCAGCTGCGGGGGGGGAGATAACTATGGCTACACCTTC. This chain uses TRBV7-8 with TRBJ1-2; D perhaps matches TRBD1 (5 bases). There are 15 residues in the CDR3. Germline V lookup: CDR1 SGHVS, CDR2 FQNEAQ.

The genes are TRBV3-1 and TRBJ1-1; D unclear. Germline V gene lookup returns CDR1 LGHDT and CDR2 YNNKEL (reference sequence). V dropped 4 bases and J dropped 3 bases, with 12 bases sitting between them. This CDR3 contains 14 residues. The CDR3 bases are TGTGCCAGCAGCCCCAGGAGGAGGTACACTGAAGCTTTCTTT. Protein: CASSPRRRYTEAFF. The whole variable domain, remainder taken from reference TRBV3-1 and TRBJ1-1, is DTAVSQTPKYLVTQMGNDKSIKCEQNLGHDTMYWYKQDSKKFLKIMFSYNNKELIINETVPNRFSPKSPDKAHLNLHINSLELGDSAVYFCASSPRRRYTEAFFGQGTRLTVV.

A few counts support this clonotype. The chain employs TRBV2 and TRBJ2-7, with 10 bases lining up with TRBD2. V shed 5 bases, J shed 0 bases, and the junction held 7 bases outside the gene matches. This CDR3 has 16 amino acids. Germline lookup yields CDR1 SNHLY and CDR2 FYNNEI. The CDR3 loop is CASSPSSGRSSYEQYF. The CDR3 bases are TGTGCCAGCAGTCCCTCTAGCGGGAGAAGCTCCTACGAGCAGTACTTC. Looking up the rest from reference TRBV2 and TRBJ2-7 gives the full variable domain: EPEVTQTPSHQVTQMGQEVILRCVPISNHLYFYWYRQILGQKVEFLVSFYNNEISEKSEIFDDQFSVERPDGSNFTLKIRSTKLEDSAMYFCASSPSSGRSSYEQYFGPGTRLTVT.

This clonotype was found a few times. This chain joins TRBV4-3 and TRBJ1-5, with 7 bases matching TRBD1. The V gene's germline CDR1 is LGHNA and CDR2 YSLEER. J was trimmed by 6 bases and V by 0 bases; bases with no gene match: 2. This CDR3 is 14 amino acids long. This CDR3 is CASSQDTGVQPQHF. The DNA of the CDR3 is TGCGCCAGCAGCCAAGATACAGGGGTTCAGCCCCAGCATTTT.

CDR3 in DNA: TGCAGTGCCAAACTCAGGGGTTCGGATGAGCAGTTCTTC. It translates to CSAKLRGSDEQFF. The chain joins TRBV20-1 to TRBJ2-1, with TRBD1 as a possible D gene (6 bases). The CDR3 consists of 13 residues. CDR1 and CDR2 (germline): DFQATT, SNEGSKA (reference sequence). Trimming stripped 6 bases from V and 8 bases from J, with 17 bases between.